The clone carrying this T cell receptor (beta chain) was counted at least ten times. This record comes from a study of early T cells in non-severe SARS-CoV-2 infection. V lost 2 bases to trimming and J lost 0 bases, with 5 bases between them. Germline V gives CDR1 SNHLY, CDR2 FYNNEI. The length of the CDR3 is 14 residues. TCRdb analysed the 5' RACE reads with MiXCR anew, one entry per CDR3 protein. Of 60,000 or so distinct CDR3 sequences detected, less than 9.5% appear once; the ten largest clones hold under 4.5%. The source material was whole blood, sampled at baseline. The receptor comes from an adult who was a healthcare worker with PCR-confirmed SARS-CoV-2 infection or an uninfected control (not recorded which). This sequence joins TRBV2 and TRBJ2-1; no clear D gene. The CDR3 loop is CASSEQSSYNEQFF. DNA of the CDR3: TGTGCCAGCAGTGAACAGAGCTCCTACAATGAGCAGTTCTTC.